Described below is a single T cell receptor (beta chain) sequence and its context. In the source study's methods: Using reference gene primer amplification, nucleated cell counts were estimated. Method: immunoSEQ multiplex PCR; TCRdb's copy keeps in-frame clones and lacks some. Clone size and V and J calls were adopted from that table, with D and trimming inferred from the DNA. The sample comprises about 58,000 clones, around 78% of which are singletons, and approximately 4.9% rests with the top ten. The V gene's germline CDR1 is ENHRY and CDR2 SYGVKD. V shed 6 bases and J 0 bases; nucleotides not matched to a gene: 13. The CDR3 contains 18 residues. This sample stems from a study of blood T cell repertoires in COVID-19. Study context: The United States, Italy and Spain supplied acute and convalescent COVID-19 samples. The analysed material was cDNA or gDNA that came from T cells, B-cell-depleted T cells, or PBMCs.

This rearrangement joins TRBV10-3 to TRBJ2-1, with 8 bases fitting TRBD1. The specimen was peripheral blood. The receptor was derived from a human donor in a cohort sampled during active COVID-19. DNA of the CDR3: TGTGCCATCAGCGGCTTCCCTCGGACAGGGAGCTCCTACAATGAGCAGTTCTTC. The encoded protein is CAISGFPRTGSSYNEQFF.